These 29 T cell receptor beta chains were all obtained from the same sample, sequenced in a study of blood T cell repertoires in COVID-19. The protocol was immunoSEQ multiplex PCR, while the TCRdb copy is restricted to in-frame clones and leaves out a portion. The top ten hold around 20% of the sample, which has hundreds of thousands of clones, 85% seen once. The source material was PBMCs or T cells enriched from blood (not recorded which). The source is a man between 35 and 55 years old who had recovered from COVID-19.

The chain uses TRBV28 and TRBJ2-5; D remains unclear. The V end was cut by 6 bases, the J end by 4 bases, with 21 bases between. The CDR3 has 16 amino acids. Germline V CDR1 and CDR2: MDHEN, SYDVKM. The CDR3 here is CASSKKPTTPRETQYF. The CDR3, as DNA: TGTGCCAGCAGCAAAAAACCTACGACACCAAGAGAGACCCAGTACTTC. The full variable domain, completed using reference TRBV28 and TRBJ2-5, is DVKVTQSSRYLVKRTGEKVFLECVQDMDHENMFWYRQDPGLGLRLIYFSYDVKMKEKGDIPEGYSVSREKKERFSLILESASTNQTSMYLCASSKKPTTPRETQYFGPGTRLLVL.

The CDR3 region is CAWNPGQGSYEQYF. The DNA of the CDR3 is TGTGCCTGGAATCCCGGACAGGGCTCCTACGAGCAGTACTTC. V gene TRBV30 combines with J gene TRBJ2-7, with TRBD1 matching 8 bases. Trimming removed 4 bases from V and 0 bases from J; junction bases left unmatched: 5. This CDR3 is built from 14 residues. The germline CDR1 and CDR2 sequences are GTSNPN and SVGIG (reference sequence).

The chain combines TRBV6-5 with TRBJ2-7; the match to TRBD2 covers 10 bases. V was clipped by 7 bases and J by 7 bases; unmatched bases: 7. Germline CDR1 reads MNHEY; CDR2 reads SVGAGI. There are 13 residues in the CDR3. The CDR3 is CASNQREGREQYF. For the CDR3, the DNA is TGTGCCAGCAACCAGCGGGAGGGCCGGGAGCAGTACTTC.

The chain links TRBV20-1 to TRBJ1-2; D call uncertain. The V gene lost 6 bases and the J gene lost 5 bases, with 7 bases spanning the gap. This CDR3 has 10 residues. Germline V CDR1 and CDR2: DFQATT, SNEGSKA (reference sequence). Here the CDR3 reads CSAPSYGYTF. The CDR3 DNA follows: TGCAGTGCCCCCTCTTATGGCTACACCTTC.

V usage is TRBV11-2 and J usage is TRBJ2-3; possibly TRBD2 for D (6 bases). The CDR3 is 16 residues long. Germline V gives CDR1 SGHAT, CDR2 FQNNGV. The V end lost 1 base, the J end lost 2 bases, and 13 bases lay between the germline ends. CDR3 residues: CASSLVRRADTDTQYF. The CDR3 nucleotides read TGTGCCAGCAGCTTAGTCAGGAGGGCCGACACAGATACGCAGTATTTT.

This rearrangement joins TRBV5-1 to TRBJ2-7; 9 nucleotides agree with TRBD2. Germline V gives CDR1 SGHRS, CDR2 YFSETQ. The trim removed 1 base at V and 3 bases at J, leaving 14 bases unmatched. The CDR3 has 18 amino acids. This chain's CDR3 is CASSLWVSGSELIYEQYF. CDR3 sequence (DNA): TGCGCCAGCAGCTTGTGGGTTAGCGGGAGCGAGTTGATCTACGAGCAGTACTTC.

The rearrangement links TRBV19 to TRBJ2-2, with D possibly matching TRBD1 (5 bases). The V end was cut by 9 bases, the J end by 2 bases, with 13 bases between. The CDR3 runs to 14 residues. Germline V gene sequence: CDR1 LNHDA, CDR2 SQIVND (reference sequence). As DNA, the CDR3 is TGTGCCAGCGACAGTACTCCCAACACCGGGGAGCTGTTTTTT. It is translated as CASDSTPNTGELFF. The full variable domain, its missing parts supplied by reference TRBV19 and TRBJ2-2, is DGGITQSPKYLFRKEGQNVTLSCEQNLNHDAMYWYRQDPGQGLRLIYYSQIVNDFQKGDIAEGYSVSREKKESFPLTVTSAQKNPTAFYLCASDSTPNTGELFFGEGSRLTVL.

This sequence joins TRBV7-2 and TRBJ2-7; 8 bases agree with TRBD2. CDR1 is SGHTA, CDR2 FQGNSA, per germline. The ends lost 1 base at V and 2 bases at J; junction bases unmatched: 4. CDR3 length equals 15 residues. CDR3 in DNA: TGTGCCAGCAGCTTAGAAGGGACTAGTGCCTACGAGCAGTACTTC. Amino acid sequence: CASSLEGTSAYEQYF.

This clone was seen only once. This sequence joins TRBV12-3 or TRBV12-4 and TRBJ2-5; D is uncertain. V lost 7 bases to trimming and J lost 5 bases, with 8 bases between them. This CDR3 spans 11 amino acids. The CDR3 region has the DNA TGTGCCAGCACTTCCTTCGAGACCCAGTACTTC. It encodes CASTSFETQYF.

The rearrangement uses TRBV5-4 and TRBJ2-7, with TRBD1 matching 8 bases. The ends lost 4 bases at V and 5 bases at J; junction bases unmatched: 11. The CDR3 spans 15 residues. Germline V gene data show CDR1 as SGHNT and CDR2 as YYREEE (reference sequence). CDR3 in amino acids: CASSPGSGQGDEQYF. CDR3 sequence (DNA): TGTGCCAGCAGCCCCGGGTCCGGACAGGGAGACGAGCAGTACTTC.

The genes are TRBV19 and TRBJ1-2; the match to TRBD1 covers 10 bases. V was pared by 7 bases and J by 5 bases, with 7 bases of the junction left unmatched. The CDR3 is made up of 14 amino acids. Germline CDR1 reads LNHDA; CDR2 reads SQIVND (reference sequence). Written as DNA, the CDR3 is TGTGCCAGTACCCGACAGGGGGCGGATTATGGCTACACCTTC. Translating gives CASTRQGADYGYTF.

V is TRBV7-6 and J is TRBJ2-1; TRBD2 matches 15 bases. The V gene end was trimmed by 8 bases and the J gene end by 3 bases; junction bases not matched to a gene: 8. Germline V lookup: CDR1 SGHVS, CDR2 FNYEAQ. The CDR3 covers 17 residues. The CDR3 loop is CASSAGLAGGFYNEQFF. CDR3 in DNA: TGTGCCAGCTCCGCGGGACTAGCGGGAGGTTTCTACAATGAGCAGTTCTTC.

The chain is built from TRBV6-5 and TRBJ1-3, with unresolved D. Per germline, CDR1 MNHEY and CDR2 SVGAGI. The CDR3 spans 12 residues. Trimming shortened V by 8 bases and J by 6 bases, and 11 bases separated the two germline ends. CDR3 region: CASHTSSNTIYF. CDR3 bases: TGTGCCAGCCATACTTCGTCAAACACCATATATTTT.

The genes are TRBV20-1 and TRBJ1-5; D not certain. The CDR3 totals 13 residues. Germline V gene lookup returns CDR1 DFQATT and CDR2 SNEGSKA (reference sequence). With 3 bases removed from V and 4 bases from J, the gap between germline ends came to 10 bases. The CDR3 region has the DNA TGCAGTGCTAGTGGAGTCTGGAATCAGCCCCAGCATTTT. Protein: CSASGVWNQPQHF.

This clone has a single count. The chain is built from TRBV10-3 and TRBJ2-7; TRBD2 matches at 8 bases. Germline CDR1 reads ENHRY; CDR2 reads SYGVKD. CDR3 length: 14 amino acids. The V and J ends lost 3 bases and 2 bases, in that order; junction bases with no gene match: 3. The CDR3 coding sequence is TGTGCCATCAGTGATAGTAGCGGGGCCTACGAGCAGTACTTC. Translating it yields CAISDSSGAYEQYF.

This clone was observed a single time. The rearrangement links TRBV5-5 to TRBJ1-2; D ambiguous. V lost 4 bases to trimming and J lost 4 bases, with 17 bases between them. The CDR3 sequence is 15 residues long. Germline V CDR1 and CDR2: SGHKS, YYEKEE (reference sequence). The CDR3 DNA follows: TGTGCCAGCAGCAGACTCCGGGAGCCTGCCTATGGCTACACCTTC. Protein: CASSRLREPAYGYTF.

The rearrangement uses TRBV20-1 and TRBJ1-2; possibly TRBD1 for D (5 bases). Per germline, CDR1 DFQATT and CDR2 SNEGSKA (reference sequence). The CDR3 has 13 residues. V shed 3 bases and J shed 4 bases, with 12 bases lying between them. The CDR3 sequence: CSASRRDFYGYTF. The CDR3 coding sequence is TGCAGTGCTAGTCGGAGGGACTTCTATGGCTACACCTTC.

Turning to this clone: Other nucleotide sequences from this sample produce the same CDR3. This chain joins TRBV10-2 and TRBJ1-5, with 8 bases fitting TRBD1. With 5 bases clipped from V and 2 bases from J, the junction kept 2 bases outside the gene matches. The CDR3 runs 14 residues. Germline V lookup: CDR1 WSHSY, CDR2 SAAADI. This CDR3 is CASSPTGGNQPQHF. CDR3 nucleotide sequence: TGCGCCAGCAGTCCGACAGGGGGCAATCAGCCCCAGCATTTT.

CDR3 bases: TGTGCCAGCAGTTTATCGATGCGTCATGAGCAGTTCTTC. Protein: CASSLSMRHEQFF. The J gene is TRBJ2-1, the V gene TRBV27; D call uncertain. V lost 0 bases, J lost 8 bases, and 8 bases lay in between. CDR3 length: 13 amino acids. Germline CDR1 MNHEY, CDR2 SMNVEV (reference sequence).

The gene calls are TRBV18 and TRBJ2-1; 7 bases are shared with TRBD2. V shed 3 bases and J 2 bases; nucleotides not matched to a gene: 7. The CDR3 is 16 residues long. Germline V gives CDR1 KGHSH, CDR2 LQKENI. The CDR3 nucleotides are TGTGCCAGCTCACCCCGGGAGAGCGGGACCTACAATGAGCAGTTCTTC. This codes for CASSPRESGTYNEQFF.

The V gene is TRBV9, the J gene TRBJ2-7; 9 bases line up with TRBD2. CDR3 length equals 16 residues. From germline, CDR1 is SGDLS and CDR2 YYNGEE. The ends lost 0 bases at V and 5 bases at J; junction bases unmatched: 9. The CDR3 reads CASSVGIGGREHEQYF. DNA of the CDR3: TGTGCCAGCAGCGTAGGGATCGGCGGGAGGGAACACGAGCAGTACTTC.

V gene TRBV21-1 combines with J gene TRBJ1-6. TRBV21-1 is labeled a pseudogene. This CDR3 has 19 amino acids. In DNA, the CDR3 is TGTGCCAGCAGCAAAAAAGGGAGGAGAGGCGCAAAGGCGTGTTCACCCCTCCACTTT. Translation gives CASSKKGRRGAKACSPLHF.

The chain links TRBV13 to TRBJ2-7; 14 bases line up with TRBD2. Trimming at V came to 5 bases and at J to 3 bases, leaving 3 bases not matched to a gene. Germline CDR1 and CDR2: PRHDT and FYEKMQ (reference sequence). This CDR3 is built from 15 residues. This CDR3 reads CASSTGLAGVYEQYF. The CDR3 nucleotides are TGTGCCAGCAGCACGGGACTAGCGGGAGTCTACGAGCAGTACTTC.

In this sample, this clone turned up once. In DNA, the CDR3 is TGCGCCAGCAGCCAAGATAGTGGAGGTTTAATCACTGAAGCTTTCTTT. Its protein product is CASSQDSGGLITEAFF. This chain links TRBV4-3 with TRBJ1-1; no definite D call. The CDR3 is 16 residues long. Germline V lookup: CDR1 LGHNA, CDR2 YSLEER. V was trimmed by 0 bases and J by 4 bases, leaving 15 bases between them.

This clone appeared once. V usage is TRBV7-2 and J usage is TRBJ2-7; 10 bases are a match to TRBD1. Per germline, CDR1 SGHTA and CDR2 FQGNSA. Trimming at V came to 3 bases and at J to 5 bases, leaving 7 bases not matched to a gene. This CDR3 spans 15 amino acids. CDR3 sequence reads: CASSFLRDRGDEQYF. The CDR3 region has the DNA TGTGCCAGCAGCTTTCTTCGGGACAGGGGAGACGAGCAGTACTTC.

V usage is TRBV28 and J usage is TRBJ1-1, with 8 bases lining up with TRBD1. The CDR3 is 15 amino acids. CDR1 is MDHEN, CDR2 SYDVKM, per germline. The junction had 7 bases not matched to a gene; V was cut back by 5 bases and J by 2 bases. CDR3 coding DNA: TGTGCCAGCAGTCCCCAGGACAGGGCCAACACTGAAGCTTTCTTT. Protein product: CASSPQDRANTEAFF.

The chain has TRBV28 and TRBJ2-7; TRBD2 aligns across 8 bases. This CDR3 is built from 16 residues. J gave up 3 bases and V 2 bases, and 9 bases lay outside the gene matches. Germline-derived CDR1 and CDR2 are MDHEN and SYDVKM. DNA for the CDR3: TGTGCCAGCAGTTTAGCACTAGCGGCGGGACTCTACGAGCAGTACTTC. As protein: CASSLALAAGLYEQYF.

In this sample, this clone turned up a few times. The rearrangement uses TRBV6-1 and TRBJ1-2; D perhaps matches TRBD1 (5 bases). Per the germline V gene, CDR1 is MNHNS and CDR2 is SASEGT. The CDR3 covers 17 residues. V was shortened by 4 bases and J by 5 bases, with 23 bases between the two germline ends. The CDR3 is CASSVGSTGGALYGYTF. The CDR3 nucleotides read TGTGCCAGCAGTGTAGGATCCACTGGAGGGGCTCTATATGGCTACACCTTC.

This chain joins TRBV5-4 and TRBJ2-1; 7 bases are a match to TRBD1. Germline V gene lookup returns CDR1 SGHNT and CDR2 YYREEE (reference sequence). The length of the CDR3 is 14 residues. V lost 3 bases, J lost 4 bases, and 4 bases stayed unmatched. For the CDR3, the DNA is TGTGCCAGCAGCTATGGGACAGCTTACAATGAGCAGTTCTTC. Its translation is CASSYGTAYNEQFF.